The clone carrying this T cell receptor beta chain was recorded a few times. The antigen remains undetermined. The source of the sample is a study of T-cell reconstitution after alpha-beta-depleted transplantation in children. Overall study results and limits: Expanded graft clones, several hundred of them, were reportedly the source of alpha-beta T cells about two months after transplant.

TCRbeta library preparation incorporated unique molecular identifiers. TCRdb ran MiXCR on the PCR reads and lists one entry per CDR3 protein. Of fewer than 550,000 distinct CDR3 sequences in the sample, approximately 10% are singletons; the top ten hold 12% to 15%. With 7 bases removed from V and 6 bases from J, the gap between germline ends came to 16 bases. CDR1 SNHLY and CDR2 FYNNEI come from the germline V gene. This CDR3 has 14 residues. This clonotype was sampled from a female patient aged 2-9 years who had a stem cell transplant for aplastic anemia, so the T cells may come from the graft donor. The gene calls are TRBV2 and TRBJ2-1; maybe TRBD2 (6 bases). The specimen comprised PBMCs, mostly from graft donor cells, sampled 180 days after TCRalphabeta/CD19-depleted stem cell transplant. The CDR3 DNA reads TGTGCCAGCACCTTGGGACTGGTCTCCAATGAGCAGTTCTTC. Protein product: CASTLGLVSNEQFF.